This TCR beta chain was sequenced for a study of molecular identifiers for immune sequencing clone quantification. The length of the CDR3 is 16 residues. The V and J ends lost 0 bases and 5 bases, in that order; junction bases with no gene match: 5. Per the germline V gene, CDR1 is SGDLS and CDR2 is YYNGEE. This clonotype was seen only a few times. MiXCR, run by TCRdb on the PCR reads, gives a single entry per CDR3 protein. The sample consists of around 480,000 distinct CDR3 sequences, under 30% of them appearing once. The sequencing input was naive CD8+ T cells from blood, with Jurkat cell RNA spiked in. Subset specified: FACS-sorted CD8+CD4-CCR7+CD45RA+ naive T cells. The chain uses TRBV9 and TRBJ2-4; TRBD2 matches at 10 bases. This clonotype was sampled from a human donor in good health. Some libraries in this study had Jurkat cell RNA spiked in. CDR3 coding DNA: TGTGCCAGCAGCGTAGGCGGGACTAGCGTTGAAAACATTCAGTACTTC. This codes for CASSVGGTSVENIQYF.